The rows below give T cell receptor beta chains drawn from one sample of a study of T cell responses to AZD1222 COVID-19 vaccine. Measured with immunoSEQ multiplex PCR; TCRdb has only the in-frame clones, and not every one. The table lists 85,000 to 130,000 clones, 89% of them singletons, with under 20% in the top ten. The sequencing used peripheral blood, collected on day 0 of AZD1222 vaccination. Receptor source: an adult in good health. Each CDR3 is given without its conserved first and last residue. Each record gives: J gene, V gene, CDR3 length, CDR3 protein.

>TRBJ1-5|TRBV6-1|13
ASSEGVGWGQPQH
>TRBJ2-3|TRBV4-1|16
ASSQRPLAGGLYDTQY
>TRBJ2-5|TRBV19|14
ASSTPLTGSMETQY
>TRBJ1-3|TRBV7-8|13
ASSRGGSGGNTIY
>TRBJ1-1|TRBV11-2|12
ASSSGGGVTEAF
>TRBJ1-4|TRBV27|11
ASRELRGEKLF
>TRBJ1-2|TRBV18|12
ASSSDSKNYGYT
>TRBJ1-6|TRBV11-3|13
ASSLDLNHNSPLH
>TRBJ2-7|TRBV5-4|10
ASSLGGPEQY
>TRBJ2-7|TRBV28|12
ASSRSGGFTEQY
>TRBJ1-2|TRBV5-5|12
ASRLQGAGYGYT
>TRBJ2-6|TRBV2|14
ASSEKRNSGANVLT
>TRBJ1-1|TRBV6-5|13
ASTDGEGQGTEAF
>TRBJ1-3|TRBV9|15
ASSVGPYLPSGNTIY
>TRBJ1-2|TRBV6-2/TRBV6-3|13
ASSNSLQGRYGYT
>TRBJ1-6|TRBV27|11
ASSLNLGSPLH
>TRBJ2-1|TRBV27|13
ASSPDSGGPNEQF
>TRBJ2-7|TRBV13|12
ASSHRGTSYEQY
>TRBJ1-3|TRBV6-5|12
ASSPDTTGNTIY
>TRBJ2-7|TRBV5-1|14
ASSLADRPDSYEQY
>TRBJ2-3|TRBV3-1/TRBV3-2|15
ASSQEMMGAGTDTQY
>TRBJ1-5|TRBV19|12
ASSMRRGNQPQH